This TCR beta chain originates from a study of shared clonotypes between healthy human individuals. Study-level points and caveats: Only blood was sampled; tissue repertoires likely differ. Richness estimates generally favored naive over memory subsets.

Points on this clone: Its specificity is unknown.

V shed 3 bases and J shed 0 bases, with 12 bases lying between them. This CDR3 spans 16 amino acids. Germline CDR1 is LNHNV and CDR2 is YYDKDF (reference sequence). Naive CD8 cells comprised CD45RO-negative, CCR7-positively selected cells, excluding terminally differentiated effector memory CD45RA+ cells. All the donors were Caucasian adults who lived in Nashville, Tennessee. Replicate PCRs from sorted subsets contained roughly 220 ng DNA, which is 30,000 to 35,000 T cell genomes. The table came from immunoSEQ multiplex PCR; TCRdb's copy has only in-frame clones and leaves some out. The top ten clones hold 0.09% to 0.13% of a sample with 450,000 to 700,000 clones, roughly 95% of them seen once.

The V call is TRBV15, the J call TRBJ1-3; D is uncertain. The specimen was naive CD8+ T cells sorted from blood. The clonotype comes from a woman younger than 45 in good health. The CDR3 coding sequence is TGTGCCACCAGCAGCATTTCGGGGATCTCTGGAAACACCATATATTTT. Its translation is CATSSISGISGNTIYF.